What follows are 22 T cell receptor beta chains derived from one specimen sequenced in a study of blood T cell repertoires in COVID-19. The protocol was immunoSEQ multiplex PCR, while the TCRdb copy is restricted to in-frame clones and leaves out a portion. The sample records approximately 250,000 clones, around 89% being singletons. The specimen was PBMCs or T cells enriched from blood (not recorded which). The receptors were gathered from a woman aged 25 to 39 with acute COVID-19.

The rearrangement links TRBV7-9 to TRBJ2-7; 10 nucleotides line up with TRBD2. This CDR3 comprises 14 residues. With V trimmed by 8 bases and J by 5 bases, 9 bases remained unmatched. From germline, CDR1 is SEHNR and CDR2 FQNEAQ (reference sequence). The CDR3 coding sequence is TGTGCCAGCTCAGCAACTAGCGGGATCAACGAGCAGTACTTC. The encoded protein is CASSATSGINEQYF.

This rearrangement joins TRBV18 to TRBJ2-2; D possibly corresponds to TRBD2 (5 bases). The CDR3 has 16 residues. V lost 3 bases and J lost 0, with 11 bases in between. CDR1 is KGHSH and CDR2 is LQKENI in the germline V gene. CDR3 protein: CASSPLADANTGELFF. DNA of the CDR3: TGTGCCAGCTCACCTCTAGCAGACGCGAACACCGGGGAGCTGTTTTTT.

Details on this clone: The same CDR3 arises from other DNA sequences in this sample as well. V usage is TRBV6-1 and J usage is TRBJ1-1; D is ambiguous. CDR1 and CDR2 from the germline V gene are MNHNS and SASEGT. V was pared by 0 bases and J by 4 bases, with 9 bases between. The CDR3 length is 14 residues. CDR3 sequence (DNA): TGTGCCAGCAGTGAAGCGCTTCGGGGCACTGAAGCTTTCTTT. This gives the protein CASSEALRGTEAFF.

The rearrangement links TRBV7-2 to TRBJ1-6; tentative D call: TRBD1 (5 bases). The V end was cut by 1 base, the J end by 6 bases, with 10 bases between. This CDR3 spans 15 amino acids. The germline V gene encodes CDR1 SGHTA and CDR2 FQGNSA. CDR3 sequence reads: CASSLVAGGNSPLHF. The DNA for the CDR3 is TGTGCCAGCAGCTTAGTGGCGGGGGGTAATTCACCCCTCCACTTT.

This clone was recorded a few times. The sample has other DNA sequences that encode this CDR3 too. CDR3 coding DNA: TGTGCCAGCAGTTGGGGACTAGCCGCTTCCTACGAGCAGTACTTC. Translation gives CASSWGLAASYEQYF. The chain carries TRBV27 and TRBJ2-7; the match to TRBD2 covers 9 bases. The ends lost 4 bases at V and 1 base at J; junction bases unmatched: 5. Germline values: CDR1 MNHEY, CDR2 SMNVEV (reference sequence). The CDR3 totals 15 residues.

This chain uses TRBV28 with TRBJ1-1; a possible D gene is TRBD1 (5 bases). CDR3 length equals 14 residues. With 3 bases removed from V and 2 bases from J, the gap between germline ends came to 10 bases. Germline V gives CDR1 MDHEN, CDR2 SYDVKM. Here the CDR3 reads CASSLTALNTEAFF. The CDR3 DNA reads TGTGCCAGCAGTTTGACAGCCTTAAACACTGAAGCTTTCTTT.

V usage is TRBV11-2 and J usage is TRBJ1-1, with no clear D. V dropped 1 base and J dropped 5 bases, with 8 bases sitting between them. This CDR3 has 13 amino acids. Germline assignment: CDR1 SGHAT and CDR2 FQNNGV. The CDR3 loop is CASSLVRTTEAFF. Here the CDR3 DNA reads TGTGCCAGCAGCTTAGTTCGTACAACTGAAGCTTTCTTT.

The chain employs TRBV13 and TRBJ2-2, with D possibly being TRBD1 (5 bases). CDR3 size: 16 residues. Germline-derived CDR1 and CDR2 are PRHDT and FYEKMQ (reference sequence). The V gene lost 1 base and the J gene lost 0 bases, with 9 bases spanning the gap. Here the CDR3 reads CASSLEGITNTGELFF. CDR3 coding DNA: TGTGCCAGCAGCTTAGAGGGGATTACGAACACCGGGGAGCTGTTTTTT.

This chain links TRBV2 with TRBJ2-7; D possibly corresponds to TRBD2 (6 bases). The CDR3 totals 16 residues. The germline gives CDR1 SNHLY, CDR2 FYNNEI. V dropped 6 bases and J dropped 2 bases, with 20 bases sitting between them. CDR3 sequence reads: CASRTAGTQIPYEQYF. CDR3 in DNA: TGTGCCAGCAGGACTGCCGGGACTCAAATTCCCTACGAGCAGTACTTC.

The V and J genes are TRBV29-1 and TRBJ2-3, with TRBD2 matching over 10 bases. V shed 0 bases and J 1 base; nucleotides not matched to a gene: 4. This CDR3 spans 16 amino acids. Looked up from germline, CDR1 is SQVTM and CDR2 is ANQGSEA. The CDR3 nucleotides are TGCAGCGTTGAAGAGGCTAGCGGGAGAGGCACAGATACGCAGTATTTT. It is translated as CSVEEASGRGTDTQYF.

The chain carries TRBV28 and TRBJ2-1; 13 nucleotides match TRBD2. CDR1 is MDHEN and CDR2 is SYDVKM in the germline V gene. J gave up 11 bases and V 8 bases, and 3 bases lay outside the gene matches. The CDR3 is 12 amino acids. As DNA, the CDR3 is TGTGCCAGCCGAGGGACTAGCGGGAAGCAGTTCTTC. Translated, it gives CASRGTSGKQFF.

At least ten counts were recorded for this clone. V is TRBV19 and J is TRBJ1-1; D unresolved. The V end was cut by 10 bases, the J end by 4 bases, with 19 bases between. The germline V gene has CDR1 LNHDA and CDR2 SQIVND (reference sequence). This CDR3 contains 14 residues. The CDR3 DNA is TGTGCCACCAAGGACGTTCTCGAGGGCACTGAAGCTTTCTTT. It yields the protein CATKDVLEGTEAFF.

The gene calls are TRBV6-5 and TRBJ2-3; TRBD2 aligns across 7 bases. Looked up from germline, CDR1 is MNHEY and CDR2 is SVGAGI. The CDR3 runs to 15 residues. The V gene end was trimmed by 2 bases and the J gene end by 1 base; junction bases not matched to a gene: 3. The CDR3 DNA reads as TGTGCCAGCAGTTACGTGGCGGGGGGCACAGATACGCAGTATTTT. Residues: CASSYVAGGTDTQYF.

CDR3 in amino acids: CASSPTGRDTQYF. CDR3 bases: TGTGCCAGCAGTCCGACGGGGAGAGATACGCAGTATTTT. The chain employs TRBV6-5 and TRBJ2-3; tentatively, D is TRBD2 (5 bases). The germline V and J ends were trimmed by 5 bases and 5 bases, with 11 bases remaining between them. The CDR3 totals 13 residues. Germline V gene lookup returns CDR1 MNHEY and CDR2 SVGAGI.

This chain connects TRBV5-1 to TRBJ2-5; TRBD1 agrees at 8 bases. V lost 5 bases to trimming and J lost 4 bases; unmatched junction nucleotides: 7. CDR1 and CDR2 (germline): SGHRS, YFSETQ. The CDR3 sequence is 14 residues long. The CDR3 spells CASSKQGDGETQYF. The DNA for the CDR3 is TGCGCCAGCAGTAAACAGGGGGACGGAGAGACCCAGTACTTC.

This chain links TRBV27 with TRBJ2-2; D may be TRBD1 (5 bases). The CDR3 contains 13 residues. Trimming cost V 5 bases and J 7 bases, with 11 bases left between them. Germline lookup yields CDR1 MNHEY and CDR2 SMNVEV (reference sequence). The CDR3 DNA reads TGTGCCAGCAGTGGCAGGGTGGTCGGGGAGCTGTTTTTT. Translated, it gives CASSGRVVGELFF.

The chain links TRBV9 to TRBJ2-1; 14 nucleotides agree with TRBD2. Germline CDR1 SGDLS, CDR2 YYNGEE. The junction had 4 bases not matched to a gene; V was cut back by 2 bases and J by 0 bases. This CDR3 has 18 residues. CDR3 amino acids: CASSVGLAGALSYNEQFF. DNA for the CDR3: TGTGCCAGCAGCGTGGGACTAGCGGGAGCGCTCTCCTACAATGAGCAGTTCTTC.

This chain joins TRBV6-5 and TRBJ2-1; 10 nucleotides align to TRBD2. The CDR3 has 13 amino acids. Germline trimming cut 6 bases from V and 8 bases from J; bases unmatched to any gene: 4. The V gene's germline CDR1 is MNHEY and CDR2 SVGAGI. The CDR3 region has the DNA TGTGCCAGCAGAGGGGGACTAGCGTATGAGCAGTTCTTC. This sequence encodes CASRGGLAYEQFF.

V and J are TRBV28 and TRBJ2-3; possibly TRBD2 for D (6 bases). Trimming left V 4 bases short and J 5 bases short, with 16 bases between. The CDR3 loop spans 15 amino acids. Germline loops: CDR1 MDHEN, CDR2 SYDVKM. The CDR3 reads CASSSSGWGRDTQYF. The CDR3 DNA is TGTGCCAGCAGTTCGAGCGGGTGGGGTCGAGATACGCAGTATTTT.

The rearrangement links TRBV5-8 to TRBJ2-3; 10 positions match TRBD2. Germline V CDR1 and CDR2: SGHTS, YDEGEE. V dropped 6 bases and J dropped 4; count of bases not matched to a gene: 17. The CDR3 sequence is 18 residues long. CDR3: CASTSTSGYFGGSDTQYF. The CDR3 nucleotides read TGTGCCAGCACCTCGACTAGCGGGTATTTCGGTGGCTCAGATACGCAGTATTTT.

The chain combines TRBV23-1 with TRBJ1-1; 9 bases are shared with TRBD1. TRBV23-1 is known as an ORF, though its function is uncertain. The ends lost 3 bases at V and 5 bases at J; junction bases unmatched: 4. The CDR3 has 14 residues. In nucleotides, the CDR3 is TGCGCCAGCAGTCAGCCCGACAGGGGGACTGAAGCTTTCTTT. This codes for CASSQPDRGTEAFF.

The J gene is TRBJ2-7, the V gene TRBV5-1, with D maybe TRBD1 (5 bases). V lost 3 bases to trimming and J lost 5 bases, with 9 bases between them. The germline V gene encodes CDR1 SGHRS and CDR2 YFSETQ. The CDR3 consists of 12 residues. CDR3 in amino acids: CASSSGRDEQYF. CDR3 bases: TGCGCCAGCAGCTCCGGCAGGGACGAGCAGTACTTC.